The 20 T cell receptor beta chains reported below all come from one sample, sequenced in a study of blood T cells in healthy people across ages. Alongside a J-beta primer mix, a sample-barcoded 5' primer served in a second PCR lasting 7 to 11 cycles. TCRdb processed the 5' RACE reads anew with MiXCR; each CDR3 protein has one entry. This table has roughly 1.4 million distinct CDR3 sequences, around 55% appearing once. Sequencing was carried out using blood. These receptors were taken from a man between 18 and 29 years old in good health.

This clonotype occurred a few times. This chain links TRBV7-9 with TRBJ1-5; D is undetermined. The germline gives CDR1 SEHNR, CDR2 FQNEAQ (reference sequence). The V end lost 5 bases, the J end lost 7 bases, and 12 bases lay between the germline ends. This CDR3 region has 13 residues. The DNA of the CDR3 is TGTGCCAGCAGCCCCCTACTCGGGCAGCCCCAGCATTTT. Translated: CASSPLLGQPQHF.

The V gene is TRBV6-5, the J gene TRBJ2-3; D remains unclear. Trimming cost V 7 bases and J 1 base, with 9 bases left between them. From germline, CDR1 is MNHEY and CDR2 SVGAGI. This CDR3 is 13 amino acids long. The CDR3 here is CASIDLGTDTQYF. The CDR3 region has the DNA TGTGCCAGCATTGACTTGGGCACAGATACGCAGTATTTT.

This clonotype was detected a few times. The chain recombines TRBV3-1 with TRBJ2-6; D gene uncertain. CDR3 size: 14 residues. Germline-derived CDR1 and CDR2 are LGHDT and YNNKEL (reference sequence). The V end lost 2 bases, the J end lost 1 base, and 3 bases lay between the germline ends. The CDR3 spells CASSQLSGANVLTF. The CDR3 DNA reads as TGTGCCAGCAGCCAATTATCTGGGGCCAACGTCCTGACTTTC.

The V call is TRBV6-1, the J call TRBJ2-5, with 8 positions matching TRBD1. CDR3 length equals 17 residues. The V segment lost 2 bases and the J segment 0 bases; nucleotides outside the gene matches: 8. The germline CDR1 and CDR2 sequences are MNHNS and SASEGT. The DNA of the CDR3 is TGTGCCAGCAGTGAACAGACAGGGGCGGGGTACCAAGAGACCCAGTACTTC. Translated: CASSEQTGAGYQETQYF.

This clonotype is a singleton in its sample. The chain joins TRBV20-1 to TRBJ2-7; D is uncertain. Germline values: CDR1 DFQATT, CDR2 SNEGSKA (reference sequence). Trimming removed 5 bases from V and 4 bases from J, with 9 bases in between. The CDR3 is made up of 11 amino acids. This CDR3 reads CSAPEKYEQYF. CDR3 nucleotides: TGCAGTGCTCCAGAAAAATACGAGCAGTACTTC.

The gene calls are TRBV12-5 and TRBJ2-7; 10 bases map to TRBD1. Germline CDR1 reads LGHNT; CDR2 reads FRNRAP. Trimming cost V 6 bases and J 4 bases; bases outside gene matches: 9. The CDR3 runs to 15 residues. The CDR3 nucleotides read TGTGCTAGTGGCCCCGGGACAGGGGTTTTTTACGAGCAGTACTTC. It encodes CASGPGTGVFYEQYF.

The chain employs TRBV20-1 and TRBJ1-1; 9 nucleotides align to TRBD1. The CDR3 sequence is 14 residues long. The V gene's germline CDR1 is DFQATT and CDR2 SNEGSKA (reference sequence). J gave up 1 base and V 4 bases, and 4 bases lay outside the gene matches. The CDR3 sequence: CSANRGPSNTEAFF. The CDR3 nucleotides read TGCAGTGCTAACAGGGGGCCCTCGAACACTGAAGCTTTCTTT.

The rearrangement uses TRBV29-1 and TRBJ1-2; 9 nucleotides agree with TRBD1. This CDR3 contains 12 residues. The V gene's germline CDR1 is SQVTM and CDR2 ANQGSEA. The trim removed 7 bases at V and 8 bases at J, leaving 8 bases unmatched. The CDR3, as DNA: TGCAGCGGATTGGGACAGGGAGGCGGCTACACCTTC. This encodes CSGLGQGGGYTF. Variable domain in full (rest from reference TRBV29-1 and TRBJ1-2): SAVISQKPSRDICQRGTSLTIQCQVDSQVTMMFWYRQQPGQSLTLIATANQGSEATYESGFVIDKFPISRPNLTFSTLTVSNMSPEDSSIYLCSGLGQGGGYTFGSGTRLTVV.

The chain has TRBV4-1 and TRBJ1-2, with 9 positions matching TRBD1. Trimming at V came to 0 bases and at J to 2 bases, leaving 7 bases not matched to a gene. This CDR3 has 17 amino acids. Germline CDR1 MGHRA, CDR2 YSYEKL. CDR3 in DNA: TGCGCCAGCAGCCAAGATATGAGACAGGGGGAGAACTATGGCTACACCTTC. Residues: CASSQDMRQGENYGYTF.

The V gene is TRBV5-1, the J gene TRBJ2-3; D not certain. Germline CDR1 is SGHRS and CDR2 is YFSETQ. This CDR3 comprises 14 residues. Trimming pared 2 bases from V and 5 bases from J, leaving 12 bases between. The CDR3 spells CASSLSDPGDTQYF. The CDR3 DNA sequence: TGCGCCAGCAGCTTATCTGATCCGGGAGATACGCAGTATTTT.

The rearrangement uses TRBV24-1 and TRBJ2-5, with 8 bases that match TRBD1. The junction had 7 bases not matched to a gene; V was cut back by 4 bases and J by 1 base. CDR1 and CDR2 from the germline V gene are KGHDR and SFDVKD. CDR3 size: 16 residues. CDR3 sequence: CATSEPRDRTQETQYF. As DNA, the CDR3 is TGTGCCACCAGTGAGCCCCGGGACAGGACCCAAGAGACCCAGTACTTC.

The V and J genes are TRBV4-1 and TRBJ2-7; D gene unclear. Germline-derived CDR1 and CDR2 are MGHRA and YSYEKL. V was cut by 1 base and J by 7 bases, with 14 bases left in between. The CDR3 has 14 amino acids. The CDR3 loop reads CASSQGWPRLEQYF. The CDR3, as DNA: TGCGCCAGCAGCCAAGGATGGCCCCGCCTGGAGCAGTACTTC.

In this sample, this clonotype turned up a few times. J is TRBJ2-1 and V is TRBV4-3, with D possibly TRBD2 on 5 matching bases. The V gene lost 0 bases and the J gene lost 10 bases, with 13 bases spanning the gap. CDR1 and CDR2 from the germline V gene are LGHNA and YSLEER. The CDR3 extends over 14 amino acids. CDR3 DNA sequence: TGCGCCAGCAGCCAAGATCAGAGGGCCAGGGAGCAGTTCTTC. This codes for CASSQDQRAREQFF.

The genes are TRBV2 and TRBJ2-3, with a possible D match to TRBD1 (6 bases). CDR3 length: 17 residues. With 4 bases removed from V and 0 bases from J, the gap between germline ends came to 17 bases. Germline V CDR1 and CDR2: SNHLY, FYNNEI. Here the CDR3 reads CASSAGRGTTSTDTQYF. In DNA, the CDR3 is TGTGCCAGCAGTGCGGGCAGGGGCACAACTAGCACAGATACGCAGTATTTT.

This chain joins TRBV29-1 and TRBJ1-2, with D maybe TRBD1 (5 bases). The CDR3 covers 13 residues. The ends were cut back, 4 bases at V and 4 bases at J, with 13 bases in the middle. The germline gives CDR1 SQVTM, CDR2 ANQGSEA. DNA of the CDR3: TGCAGCGTTGGTGGCAGGGCACGCTATGGCTACACCTTC. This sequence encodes CSVGGRARYGYTF.

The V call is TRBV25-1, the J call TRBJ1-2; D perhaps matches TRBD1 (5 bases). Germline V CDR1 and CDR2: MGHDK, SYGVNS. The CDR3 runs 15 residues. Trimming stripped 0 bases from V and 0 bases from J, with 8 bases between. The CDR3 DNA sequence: TGTGCCAGCAGTGAATATTCGGGGCCTAACTATGGCTACACCTTC. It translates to CASSEYSGPNYGYTF.

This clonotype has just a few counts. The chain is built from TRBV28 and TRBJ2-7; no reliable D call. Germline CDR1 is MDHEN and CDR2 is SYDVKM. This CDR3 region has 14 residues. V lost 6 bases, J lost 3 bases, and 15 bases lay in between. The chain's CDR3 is CASSVHRVLYEQYF. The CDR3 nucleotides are TGTGCCAGCAGCGTTCACCGGGTCCTCTACGAGCAGTACTTC.

The CDR3 DNA is TGCAGCACTTCTCGGACGGCGAATGAGCAGTTCTTC. Its protein is CSTSRTANEQFF. V usage is TRBV29-1 and J usage is TRBJ2-1; D is undetermined. Trimming left V 8 bases short and J 7 bases short, with 15 bases between. Per the germline V gene, CDR1 is SQVTM and CDR2 is ANQGSEA. This CDR3 has 12 residues.

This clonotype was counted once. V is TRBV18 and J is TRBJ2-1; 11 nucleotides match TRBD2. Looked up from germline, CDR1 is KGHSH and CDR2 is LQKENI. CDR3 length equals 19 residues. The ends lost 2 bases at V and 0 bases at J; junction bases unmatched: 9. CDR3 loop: CASSPDSGGVEISYNEQFF. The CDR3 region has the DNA TGTGCCAGCTCACCAGATAGCGGGGGGGTCGAAATCTCCTACAATGAGCAGTTCTTC.

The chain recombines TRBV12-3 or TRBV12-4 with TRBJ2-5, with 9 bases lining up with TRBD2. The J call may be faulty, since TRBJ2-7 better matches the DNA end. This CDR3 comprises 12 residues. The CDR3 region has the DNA TGTGCCAGCAGCGGACTAGCGAACGAGCAGTACTTC. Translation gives CASSGLANEQYF.